This TCR beta chain was sequenced during a study of metastatic and nonmetastatic thyroid tumors (dated by TCRdb to 2018 to 2020). Broadly, across the study: Repertoires were compared across peripheral blood and tumor or nodule tissue samples from malignant and benign thyroid patients. Findings and caveats that apply to the study as a whole: In both blood and tumor samples, malignant tumors were reported to have significantly higher TCR beta diversity than benign nodules.

The library came from PCR. TCRdb records Illumina HiSeq 4000 as the sequencer. The TCR beta-chain CDR3 region of each patient was profiled by high-throughput sequencing. The authors processed their data as follows. CDR3 differences across clinicopathological groups were used to build a classifier for discriminating distant-metastatic papillary thyroid cancer patients. Repertoire diversity was assessed with the Shannon index, and tumor-blood repertoire similarity with the Morisita-Horn index. TCRdb's own reprocessing of the public reads used fastp at Q25 and MiXCR and kept productive beta chains. These V and J calls originate from TCRdb's pipeline instead of the authors' own analysis. The sample yields roughly 98,000 clones; 15% were counted once. 3.6% of the sample is held by the ten biggest clonotypes. None of the patients had been given any treatment before thyroid surgery. Using T-cell receptor beta sequencing, the study looked back at clinical samples from patients collected from about 2011 to 2019.

Inclusive of the bounding cysteine and phenylalanine, the CDR3 is 18 residues long. Of the read, only the CDR3 DNA is kept; its 54 bases are in frame from base 1. For CDR1 and CDR2, the germline V gene lists SNHLY and FYNNEI. The V end loses 4 bases and the J end loses 4 bases, and a stretch of 22 bases separates them. Ten or more counts support this clone. What this receptor recognizes is not known. One base away there is no much larger clone; base qualities are not given. The sequencing sample was made of blood. The clonotype was recovered from a female donor with papillary thyroid cancer or a benign thyroid nodule (not recorded which). Some clones in this sample may be carry-over from other donors' samples. The receptor chain draws on TRBV2 and TRBJ2-2; the D gene is perhaps TRBD2, on 7 matching bases. The CDR3 reads as follows: CASSAGGRAQRITGELFF. The DNA sequence follows: TGTGCCAGCAGTGCCGGGGGGCGGGCCCAAAGAATCACCGGGGAGCTGTTTTTT.